These 30 T cell receptor beta chains came from one sample sequenced in a study of T cell responses to AZD1222 COVID-19 vaccine. Sequencing was performed with immunoSEQ multiplex PCR; in TCRdb, only in-frame clones are kept and a portion is missing. The sample carries about 170,000 clones, 87% recorded once. This specimen consisted of peripheral blood, obtained 28 days after the second AZD1222 dose. These receptors came from an adult who received the AZD1222 COVID-19 vaccine.

The chain couples TRBV6-2 or TRBV6-3 to TRBJ2-3; maybe TRBD2 (5 bases). The CDR3 spans 15 residues. V lost 2 bases, J lost 4 bases, and 13 bases lay in between. CDR1 and CDR2 (germline): MNHEY, SVGEGT. CDR3 in amino acids: CASSYRRGLADTQYF. The DNA for the CDR3 is TGTGCCAGCAGTTACCGTAGAGGGCTGGCAGATACGCAGTATTTT.

V gene TRBV7-2 combines with J gene TRBJ1-1; no reliable D call. Germline V gives CDR1 SGHTA, CDR2 FQGNSA. V lost 3 bases to trimming and J lost 1 base, with 9 bases between them. CDR3 size: 14 residues. DNA of the CDR3: TGTGCCAGCAGCTTCAAAGCTAGGAACACTGAAGCTTTCTTT. The encoded protein is CASSFKARNTEAFF.

The CDR3 loop is CASSYSTSGNTIYF. The CDR3 nucleotides read TGTGCCAGCAGTTACTCGACTTCCGGAAACACCATATATTTT. The chain couples TRBV6-5 to TRBJ1-3; no clear D gene. The CDR3 sequence is 14 residues long. Germline loops: CDR1 MNHEY, CDR2 SVGAGI. Between the trimmed V and J ends, which lost 0 bases and 4 bases, there was a span of 7 bases.

This chain connects TRBV6-6 to TRBJ1-2, with D maybe TRBD1 (5 bases). The V end was cut by 0 bases, the J end by 4 bases, with 9 bases between. There are 14 residues in the CDR3. Germline V gene sequence: CDR1 MNHNY, CDR2 SVGAGI (reference sequence). The DNA of the CDR3 is TGTGCCAGCAGTTACTCGGTGGGGCCCTATGGCTACACCTTC. Its translation is CASSYSVGPYGYTF.

The chain uses TRBV7-9 and TRBJ2-1; D is possibly TRBD2 (5 bases). The CDR3 runs 16 residues. The germline gives CDR1 SEHNR, CDR2 FQNEAQ (reference sequence). The germline V and J ends were trimmed by 5 bases and 0 bases, with 14 bases remaining between them. The CDR3 protein is CASSTRLPTSYNEQFF. CDR3 nucleotide sequence: TGTGCCAGCAGCACCAGACTACCGACCTCCTACAATGAGCAGTTCTTC.

J is TRBJ1-1 and V is TRBV6-1; D gene unclear. Germline-derived CDR1 and CDR2 are MNHNS and SASEGT. The CDR3 has 14 amino acids. V lost 2 bases and J 4 bases, leaving 11 bases between the germline ends. In DNA, the CDR3 is TGTGCCAGCAGTGAATACGAGGAAGGCACTGAAGCTTTCTTT. This sequence encodes CASSEYEEGTEAFF.

The CDR3 is CASSLVLSSGANVLTF. The CDR3 nucleotides are TGTGCCAGCAGCTTAGTTTTGTCCTCTGGGGCCAACGTCCTGACTTTC. The V and J genes are TRBV7-9 and TRBJ2-6; D not certain. CDR1 and CDR2 from the germline V gene are SEHNR and FQNEAQ (reference sequence). The ends were cut back, 1 base at V and 0 bases at J, with 7 bases in the middle. The CDR3 is 16 amino acids. Drawing the rest from reference TRBV7-9 and TRBJ2-6, the complete variable domain is DTGVSQNPRHKITKRGQNVTFRCDPISEHNRLYWYRQTLGQGPEFLTYFQNEAQLEKSRLLSDRFSAERPKGSFSTLEIQRTEQGDSAMYLCASSLVLSSGANVLTFGAGSRLTVL.

This clone was picked up one time. V gene TRBV2 combines with J gene TRBJ1-5; maybe TRBD1 (5 bases). V was cut by 2 bases and J by 5 bases, with 13 bases left in between. Germline V lookup: CDR1 SNHLY, CDR2 FYNNEI. CDR3 length equals 15 residues. CDR3 in DNA: TGTGCCAGCAGTGAACTTTTAGGGGCCGATCAGCCCCAGCATTTT. Encoded protein: CASSELLGADQPQHF.

Only a few counts were recorded for this clone. The V and J genes are TRBV12-5 and TRBJ1-1; TRBD1 is a possible D gene (5 bases). V was shortened by 2 bases and J by 4 bases, with 8 bases between the two germline ends. This CDR3 is 13 amino acids long. Germline V gene sequence: CDR1 LGHNT, CDR2 FRNRAP. This chain's CDR3 is CASGLLRGTEAFF. The CDR3 coding sequence is TGTGCTAGTGGTTTGTTAAGGGGCACTGAAGCTTTCTTT.

The chain links TRBV18 to TRBJ1-2; weak D call: TRBD1 (5 bases). The germline gives CDR1 KGHSH, CDR2 LQKENI. Trimming left V 2 bases short and J 8 bases short, with 12 bases between. The CDR3 is 13 amino acids. In nucleotides, the CDR3 is TGTGCCAGCTCACCAGAAGTGTCAGGGGGCTACACCTTC. Translated: CASSPEVSGGYTF.

This clone occurred a few times. The V call is TRBV7-2, the J call TRBJ1-6; D is perhaps TRBD1 (6 bases). CDR1 SGHTA and CDR2 FQGNSA come from the germline V gene. The CDR3 consists of 15 residues. Trimming took 5 bases from V and 7 from J, leaving 15 bases between them. In DNA, the CDR3 is TGTGCCAGCAGCCTACAGGGCCCGGAGAATTCACCCCTCCACTTT. Translated: CASSLQGPENSPLHF.

The chain combines TRBV5-4 with TRBJ1-2, with 7 bases matching TRBD1. V gave up 0 bases and J gave up 8 bases; unmatched junction bases: 10. The CDR3 sequence is 15 residues long. CDR1 is SGHNT, CDR2 YYREEE, per germline (reference sequence). CDR3 nucleotides: TGTGCCAGCAGCTTGGCCCGACAGGGAGGTTGGGGCTACACCTTC. Translating it yields CASSLARQGGWGYTF.

The chain carries TRBV27 and TRBJ1-6; 7 bases match TRBD1. This CDR3 region has 14 residues. Germline CDR1 and CDR2: MNHEY and SMNVEV (reference sequence). After removal of 7 bases from V and 8 bases from J, the junction contained 8 bases not matched to a gene. The CDR3 region is CASKTGSGDSPLHF. In nucleotides, the CDR3 is TGTGCCAGCAAGACAGGGTCTGGAGATTCACCCCTCCACTTT.

The chain uses TRBV29-1 and TRBJ1-1; possibly TRBD1 for D (5 bases). Germline V gene sequence: CDR1 SQVTM, CDR2 ANQGSEA. With 4 bases removed from V and 3 bases from J, the gap between germline ends came to 21 bases. The CDR3 consists of 16 residues. The CDR3 nucleotides read TGCAGCGTTGTTGGAGGGACGAAACCCTGGGACACTGAAGCTTTCTTT. This codes for CSVVGGTKPWDTEAFF.

CDR3 protein: CASRGTGVAWWSYNSPLHF. CDR3 DNA sequence: TGTGCCAGCAGAGGGACAGGGGTTGCGTGGTGGTCCTATAATTCACCCCTCCACTTT. The chain is built from TRBV21-1 and TRBJ1-6; the D segment call TRBD1 is taken from the table without a DNA check. TRBV21-1 is reported as a pseudogene. The CDR3 is 19 amino acids.

V usage is TRBV27 and J usage is TRBJ2-1, with 7 bases fitting TRBD2. The germline gives CDR1 MNHEY, CDR2 SMNVEV (reference sequence). The CDR3 sequence is 16 residues long. Unmatched junction bases numbered 12, after V lost 4 bases and J lost 6 bases. CDR3 loop: CASSWGAFGGGNEQFF. As DNA, the CDR3 is TGTGCCAGCAGTTGGGGAGCCTTTGGGGGGGGCAATGAGCAGTTCTTC.

The chain has TRBV11-1 and TRBJ1-1; no clear D gene. The germline V gene has CDR1 SGHAT and CDR2 FQDESV (reference sequence). This CDR3 is built from 14 residues. The V end was cut by 5 bases, the J end by 3 bases, with 13 bases between. The chain's CDR3 is CASSELGRDTEAFF. In nucleotides, the CDR3 is TGTGCCAGCAGCGAACTTGGACGGGACACTGAAGCTTTCTTT.

The gene calls are TRBV6-5 and TRBJ2-3, with 8 bases fitting TRBD2. Germline CDR1 is MNHEY and CDR2 is SVGAGI. J gave up 1 base and V 11 bases, and 11 bases lay outside the gene matches. CDR3 size: 15 residues. The CDR3 coding sequence is TGTGCCGGACTGGCGGGGGGCGTGGGCACAGATACGCAGTATTTT. Amino acid sequence: CAGLAGGVGTDTQYF.

J is TRBJ1-4 and V is TRBV6-1, with D maybe TRBD1 (5 bases). The CDR3 contains 16 residues. The V gene lost 1 base and the J gene lost 4 bases, with 13 bases spanning the gap. Germline CDR1 is MNHNS and CDR2 is SASEGT. The CDR3 spells CASSEDLGGDNEKLFF. The DNA of the CDR3 is TGTGCCAGCAGTGAAGATTTGGGGGGGGATAATGAAAAACTGTTTTTT.

The rearrangement joins TRBV5-1 to TRBJ2-5, with 7 bases fitting TRBD2. After removal of 4 bases from V and 3 bases from J, the junction contained 9 bases not matched to a gene. The CDR3 is 15 residues long. Germline CDR1 SGHRS, CDR2 YFSETQ. The chain's CDR3 is CASSGDGGGEETQYF. The CDR3 bases are TGCGCCAGCAGCGGTGATGGCGGGGGAGAAGAGACCCAGTACTTC.

V is TRBV2 and J is TRBJ1-5; 7 positions match TRBD1. V trimming: 7 bases; J trimming: 7 bases; junction bases outside the gene matches: 7. The CDR3 spans 13 residues. Germline CDR1 reads SNHLY; CDR2 reads FYNNEI. This chain's CDR3 is CASMVAGGQPQHF. CDR3 DNA: TGTGCCAGCATGGTGGCAGGGGGACAGCCCCAGCATTTT. Full variable domain (outside the CDR3, taken from reference TRBV2 and TRBJ1-5): EPEVTQTPSHQVTQMGQEVILRCVPISNHLYFYWYRQILGQKVEFLVSFYNNEISEKSEIFDDQFSVERPDGSNFTLKIRSTKLEDSAMYFCASMVAGGQPQHFGDGTRLSIL.

V and J are TRBV6-2 or TRBV6-3 and TRBJ1-1, with D perhaps TRBD1 (6 bases). Trimming removed 6 bases at V and 1 base at J, with 18 bases between. Germline CDR1 is MNHEY and CDR2 is SVGEGT. This CDR3 contains 16 residues. The CDR3 DNA reads TGTGCCAGCAGCAGACTTTTGACAGGAGAGAACACTGAAGCTTTCTTT. Its translation: CASSRLLTGENTEAFF.

The V and J genes are TRBV7-9 and TRBJ1-2; D may be TRBD1 (5 bases). Germline V lookup: CDR1 SEHNR, CDR2 FQNEAQ (reference sequence). The CDR3 has 16 amino acids. V gave up 4 bases and J gave up 0 bases, with 15 bases separating them. The CDR3 spells CASSSDRQTANYGYTF. Here the CDR3 DNA reads TGTGCCAGCAGCTCCGATCGGCAGACAGCTAACTATGGCTACACCTTC.

The V and J genes are TRBV5-4 and TRBJ1-1, with a possible D match to TRBD1 (6 bases). Germline CDR1 and CDR2: SGHNT and YYREEE (reference sequence). Trimming cost V 4 bases and J 0 bases, with 10 bases left between them. This CDR3 is built from 14 residues. The CDR3 protein is CASSQQGMNTEAFF. The CDR3 nucleotides read TGTGCCAGCAGCCAACAGGGTATGAACACTGAAGCTTTCTTT.

The gene calls are TRBV7-6 and TRBJ1-1, with TRBD1 as a possible D gene (5 bases). The CDR3 is made up of 18 amino acids. In germline, CDR1 is SGHVS, CDR2 FNYEAQ. Trimming pared 1 base from V and 3 bases from J, leaving 21 bases between. Here the CDR3 DNA reads TGTGCCAGCAGCTTAGGTAGTTCATTTCGGGGACGGGACACTGAAGCTTTCTTT. Protein product: CASSLGSSFRGRDTEAFF.

The CDR3 DNA follows: TGTGCCAGCGTATTAAGCGGAAGTGAAGCTTTCTTT. This encodes CASVLSGSEAFF. This chain uses TRBV7-9 with TRBJ1-1, with D unclear. Germline V gene lookup returns CDR1 SEHNR and CDR2 FQNEAQ (reference sequence). The CDR3 is 12 residues long. The V gene lost 8 bases and the J gene lost 7 bases, with 14 bases spanning the gap.

This chain uses TRBV6-1 with TRBJ2-1, with 10 bases matching TRBD2. With 3 bases clipped from V and 15 bases from J, the junction kept 5 bases outside the gene matches. CDR1 and CDR2 (germline): MNHNS, SASEGT. The CDR3 extends over 12 amino acids. The CDR3 here is CASSDPGLAWFF. The CDR3 region has the DNA TGTGCCAGCAGTGACCCGGGACTAGCGTGGTTCTTC.

In nucleotides, the CDR3 is TGCAGCGTTGAACAGGGCTCGGGAACTGAAGCTTTCTTT. Residues: CSVEQGSGTEAFF. The rearrangement links TRBV29-1 to TRBJ1-1, with TRBD1 as a possible D gene (5 bases). Trimming stripped 2 bases from V and 5 bases from J, with 12 bases between. The CDR3 loop spans 13 amino acids. Germline CDR1 SQVTM, CDR2 ANQGSEA. Full variable domain (rest looked up from reference TRBV29-1 and TRBJ1-1): SAVISQKPSRDICQRGTSLTIQCQVDSQVTMMFWYRQQPGQSLTLIATANQGSEATYESGFVIDKFPISRPNLTFSTLTVSNMSPEDSSIYLCSVEQGSGTEAFFGQGTRLTVV.

This chain uses TRBV21-1 with TRBJ1-1; the table names TRBD1, a call not compared with the DNA. TRBV21-1 is described as a pseudogene. This CDR3 has 14 residues. Here the CDR3 reads CASTNYRVDTEAFF. Here the CDR3 DNA reads TGTGCCAGCACCAATTACAGGGTCGACACTGAAGCTTTCTTT.

The chain combines TRBV15 with TRBJ1-1; unclear D gene. Germline values: CDR1 LNHNV, CDR2 YYDKDF (reference sequence). Between the trimmed V and J ends, which lost 0 bases and 4 bases, there was a span of 12 bases. CDR3 length: 15 residues. The CDR3 DNA is TGTGCCACCAGCAGAGATCAAATGTTTGGCACTGAAGCTTTCTTT. This encodes CATSRDQMFGTEAFF.